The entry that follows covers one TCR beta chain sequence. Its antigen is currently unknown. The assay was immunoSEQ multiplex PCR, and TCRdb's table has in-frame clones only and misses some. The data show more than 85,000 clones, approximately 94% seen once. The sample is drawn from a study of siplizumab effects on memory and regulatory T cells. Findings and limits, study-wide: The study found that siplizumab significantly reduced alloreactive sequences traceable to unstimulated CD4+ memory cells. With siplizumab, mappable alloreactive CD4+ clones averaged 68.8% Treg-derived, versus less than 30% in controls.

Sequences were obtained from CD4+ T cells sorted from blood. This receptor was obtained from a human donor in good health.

CDR3 sequence reads: CASSLGQINQPQHF. In DNA form, the CDR3 reads TGTGCCAGCAGCCTGGGACAGATTAATCAGCCCCAGCATTTT. The chain recombines TRBV6-1 with TRBJ1-5, with TRBD1 identical over 7 bases. V trimming: 6 bases; J trimming: 4 bases; junction bases outside the gene matches: 6. The V gene's germline CDR1 is MNHNS and CDR2 SASEGT. The CDR3 is 14 amino acids.